These T cell receptor beta chains were read from a single sample in a study of blood T cells in healthy people across ages. MiXCR, applied by TCRdb to the 5' RACE reads, yields one record per CDR3 protein. The table records 1,800,000 or so distinct CDR3 sequences, more than 35% of them present only once. Material: blood. Receptors were obtained from a human donor in good health. The CDR3 runs from the conserved cysteine through the conserved F or W. A D gene is named only where the DNA matches it firmly. Where a row states a size, it is once, few, many or the class of an expanded clone; other rows omit it.

J gene	D gene	V gene	clone size	CDR3 protein	CDR3 DNA
TRBJ1-2	TRBD1	TRBV7-2	.	CASSFYGTANYGYTF	TGTGCCAGCAGCTTTTACGGGACAGCTAACTATGGCTACACCTTC
TRBJ2-3	.	TRBV20-1	few	CSVTDRKKTSTDTQYF	TGCAGTGTCACAGACAGGAAAAAAACTAGCACAGATACGCAGTATTTT
TRBJ2-6	.	TRBV11-2	.	CASSLDWSSGANVLTF	TGTGCCAGCAGCTTAGATTGGAGCTCTGGGGCCAACGTCCTGACTTTC
TRBJ2-5	.	TRBV7-9	few	CASSWQVKETQYF	TGTGCCAGCAGCTGGCAGGTGAAAGAGACCCAGTACTTC
TRBJ2-4	.	TRBV3-1	.	CASSPDSQGIQYF	TGTGCCAGCAGCCCAGATAGTCAGGGCATTCAGTACTTC
TRBJ1-5	.	TRBV11-2	.	CASSSQGSREPQHF	TGTGCCAGCAGCTCCCAGGGTAGCAGGGAGCCCCAGCATTTT
TRBJ2-1	.	TRBV11-2	.	CASSLYRGTTGNEQFF	TGTGCCAGCAGCCTCTATAGGGGGACCACGGGAAATGAGCAGTTCTTC
TRBJ1-1	.	TRBV7-9	.	CASTLVGGTEAFF	TGTGCCAGCACCCTCGTGGGGGGTACTGAAGCTTTCTTT
TRBJ2-1	.	TRBV2	.	CAIRQASTYNEQFF	TGTGCCATTCGACAGGCTAGCACCTACAATGAGCAGTTCTTC
TRBJ2-1	.	TRBV29-1	many	CSVPSGGNEQFF	TGCAGCGTCCCCTCCGGGGGTAATGAGCAGTTCTTC
TRBJ1-5	.	TRBV5-1	few	CASSPNPRTGSTGPQHF	TGCGCCAGCAGCCCGAATCCTCGAACAGGGTCAACAGGGCCCCAGCATTTT
TRBJ2-1	TRBD1	TRBV5-1	.	CASRSFIQGQGKQFF	TGCGCCAGCCGCTCATTTATCCAGGGACAGGGGAAGCAGTTCTTC
TRBJ2-2	.	TRBV24-1	.	CATSDLWATANTGELFF	TGTGCCACCAGTGATTTGTGGGCGACAGCGAACACCGGGGAGCTGTTTTTT
TRBJ2-5	.	TRBV20-1	few	CSARLASSDETQYF	TGCAGTGCTAGACTGGCGTCTAGCGATGAGACCCAGTACTTC
TRBJ2-5	TRBD2	TRBV28	.	CASSLGLAGGLDGKTQYF	TGTGCCAGCAGTCTTGGACTAGCGGGGGGGTTAGACGGGAAGACCCAGTACTTC
TRBJ2-3	TRBD1	TRBV2	few	CASSVDSGGATDTQYF	TGTGCCAGCAGTGTCGATTCAGGGGGCGCGACAGATACTCAGTATTTT
TRBJ2-3	TRBD2	TRBV6-5	few	CASRSSGGPSRDTQYF	TGTGCCAGCAGATCTAGCGGGGGGCCTTCGAGAGATACGCAGTATTTT
TRBJ2-3	.	TRBV10-3	once	CATQRDSNTDTQYF	TGTGCCACCCAACGGGACTCTAACACAGATACGCAGTATTTT
TRBJ2-1	.	TRBV6-5	.	CASNHRYHGGEQFF	TGTGCCAGCAACCACAGGTATCATGGCGGTGAGCAGTTCTTC
TRBJ1-6	.	TRBV4-2	few	CASSPQDSLYNSPLHF	TGTGCCAGCAGCCCCCAGGACAGTTTGTATAATTCACCCCTCCACTTT
TRBJ2-1	.	TRBV5-1	many	CASSQQTYNEQFF	TGCGCCAGCAGCCAACAAACCTACAATGAGCAGTTCTTC
TRBJ2-3	.	TRBV20-1	few	CSARGPWVGATSDTQYF	TGCAGTGCTAGAGGACCCTGGGTCGGGGCTACTAGTGATACGCAGTATTTT
TRBJ1-2	TRBD1	TRBV4-1	few	CASTSGTGAFSGGYTF	TGCGCCAGCACCTCCGGGACAGGGGCTTTTTCGGGTGGCTACACCTTC
TRBJ1-1	TRBD1	TRBV6-5	.	CASSFLGMTGRSTEAFF	TGTGCCAGCAGTTTCCTGGGGATGACAGGGCGGAGTACTGAAGCTTTCTTT